The 11 T cell receptor beta chains below all came from one sample that was sequenced in a study of T cell repertoires in cytomegalovirus infection. MiXCR was run by TCRdb on the reads, yielding one entry per CDR3 protein. This table holds almost 500,000 distinct CDR3 sequences, about 11% found once. The sample taken for sequencing was PBMCs. The receptors were sampled from a human donor in good health (CMV status not recorded). Some clones in this sample may be carry-over from other donors' samples.

This clonotype occurred many times. The rearrangement joins TRBV6-2 or TRBV6-3 to TRBJ2-3, with TRBD2 as a possible D gene (6 bases). CDR1 and CDR2 from the germline V gene are MNHEY and SVGEGT. CDR3 length equals 14 residues. The ends were cut back, 6 bases at V and 3 bases at J, with 13 bases in the middle. The CDR3: CASRRGRLTDTQYF. The CDR3, as DNA: TGTGCCAGCAGGCGGGGCCGGCTAACAGATACGCAGTATTTT.

This clonotype was counted a single time. It may be a read error: a sequence one base away is much more abundant. This sequence joins TRBV28 and TRBJ2-1; D uncertain. The CDR3 loop spans 15 amino acids. Germline CDR1 is MDHEN and CDR2 is SYDVKM. CDR3 nucleotide sequence: TGTGCCGGCAGGCTGGACGCAAGCTCCTACAATGAGCAGTTCTTC. Translated, it gives CAGRLDASSYNEQFF.

The sample holds many counts of this clonotype. The chain employs TRBV20-1 and TRBJ2-5; 11 positions agree with TRBD2. Germline assignment: CDR1 DFQATT and CDR2 SNEGSKA (reference sequence). The length of the CDR3 is 14 residues. Losses at the gene ends were 5 bases for V and 5 bases for J; bases not matched to a gene: 7. CDR3 in DNA: TGCAGTGCTGATAGCGGGGGGGCCGGGGAGACCCAGTACTTC. This sequence encodes CSADSGGAGETQYF.

The chain links TRBV4-2 to TRBJ2-5; TRBD2 matches at 14 bases. This CDR3 has 17 residues. Germline CDR1 LGHNA, CDR2 YNFKEQ. Germline trimming cut 2 bases from V and 5 bases from J; bases unmatched to any gene: 7. DNA for the CDR3: TGTGCCAGCAGCCAAACAGGACTAGCGGGAGGTGGGGAGACCCAGTACTTC. Translation gives CASSQTGLAGGGETQYF.

This clonotype was picked up a small number of times. This chain connects TRBV6-2 or TRBV6-3 to TRBJ1-5, with D unclear. V lost 0 bases and J 3 bases, leaving 3 bases between the germline ends. The CDR3 loop spans 13 amino acids. Germline CDR1 is MNHEY and CDR2 is SVGEGT. The DNA of the CDR3 is TGTGCCAGCAGTTACTCGAACAATCAGCCCCAGCATTTT. It yields the protein CASSYSNNQPQHF.

J is TRBJ2-3 and V is TRBV4-1; D is undetermined. Germline lookup yields CDR1 MGHRA and CDR2 YSYEKL. V lost 1 base and J lost 1, with 6 bases in between. CDR3 length equals 14 residues. The CDR3 DNA sequence: TGCGCCAGCAGCCAAGCACGGGGCACAGATACGCAGTATTTT. Its translation: CASSQARGTDTQYF.

This clonotype was counted many times. The V and J genes are TRBV7-3 and TRBJ2-3, with a tentative D call TRBD1 (6 bases). The germline V and J ends were trimmed by 5 bases and 4 bases, with 10 bases remaining between them. Germline CDR1 SGHTA, CDR2 FQGTGA. The CDR3 loop spans 13 amino acids. The CDR3 loop reads CASSPEGADTQYF. CDR3 DNA: TGTGCCAGCAGCCCAGAGGGGGCAGATACGCAGTATTTT.

The table lists this clonotype with a few counts. The chain links TRBV7-8 to TRBJ1-2, with TRBD1 matching over 8 bases. Per the germline V gene, CDR1 is SGHVS and CDR2 is FQNEAQ. The CDR3 spans 19 residues. After removal of 1 base from V and 3 bases from J, the junction contained 16 bases not matched to a gene. The CDR3 is CASSLGLFPQQGGDYGYTF. The CDR3, as DNA: TGTGCCAGCAGCTTAGGTCTTTTCCCTCAACAGGGGGGGGACTATGGCTACACCTTC. The full variable domain, with the rest looked up from reference TRBV7-8 and TRBJ1-2, is GAGVSQSPRYKVAKRGQDVALRCDPISGHVSLFWYQQALGQGPEFLTYFQNEAQLDKSGLPSDRFFAERPEGSVSTLKIQRTQQEDSAVYLCASSLGLFPQQGGDYGYTFGSGTRLTVV.

This clonotype showed up many times. The V call is TRBV7-8, the J call TRBJ1-3; D possibly corresponds to TRBD1 (5 bases). This CDR3 is built from 14 residues. V lost 3 bases to trimming and J lost 3 bases, with 9 bases between them. In germline, CDR1 is SGHVS, CDR2 FQNEAQ. The CDR3 region has the DNA TGTGCCAGCAGCTTTCCGGGGGGTGGAAACACCATATATTTT. It encodes CASSFPGGGNTIYF. Variable domain in full (rest from reference TRBV7-8 and TRBJ1-3): GAGVSQSPRYKVAKRGQDVALRCDPISGHVSLFWYQQALGQGPEFLTYFQNEAQLDKSGLPSDRFFAERPEGSVSTLKIQRTQQEDSAVYLCASSFPGGGNTIYFGEGSWLTVV.

This clonotype was found many times. The chain carries TRBV12-3 or TRBV12-4 and TRBJ1-5; tentative D call: TRBD1 (6 bases). The CDR3 runs 13 residues. Trimming pared 3 bases from V and 4 bases from J, leaving 7 bases between. The CDR3 region is CASSFQGNQPQHF. Written as DNA, the CDR3 is TGTGCCAGCAGTTTCCAGGGGAATCAGCCCCAGCATTTT.

This clonotype was picked up many times. The chain recombines TRBV19 with TRBJ2-1; D gene ambiguous. Trimming removed 3 bases from V and 7 bases from J, with 10 bases in between. Looked up from germline, CDR1 is LNHDA and CDR2 is SQIVND (reference sequence). The CDR3 is 13 residues long. CDR3 bases: TGTGCCAGTAGTATCGGCTTTCTGAATGAGCAGTTCTTC. Its translation: CASSIGFLNEQFF.